The 3 T cell receptor beta chains reported below all come from one sample, sequenced in a study of Graves' ophthalmopathy and Graves' hyperthyroidism. The TCR beta CDR3 regions underwent amplification from RNA transcripts. RT-PCR was first run with HTBI primers, then multiplex PCR in a second round. In TCRdb, the multiplex PCR reads were re-called with MiXCR into one record per CDR3 protein. Of approximately 210,000 distinct CDR3 sequences listed, about 22% are singletons. Sequencing was performed on peripheral blood. Receptors originate from a woman in her forties or fifties with Graves' ophthalmopathy.

This clonotype was detected ten times or more. The J gene is TRBJ2-7, the V gene TRBV2; TRBD2 matches 7 bases. The CDR3 contains 14 residues. V lost 11 bases and J lost 3; bases outside the gene matches: 13. CDR1 is SNHLY and CDR2 is FYNNEI in the germline V gene. The CDR3: CASQPGGGGYEQYF. Here the CDR3 DNA reads TGTGCCTCCCAGCCGGGAGGCGGAGGCTACGAGCAGTACTTC.

This clonotype was observed many times. CDR3 residues: CSVSQGAGSYEQYF. CDR3 in DNA: TGCAGCGTCAGTCAGGGGGCGGGATCCTACGAGCAGTACTTC. The chain has TRBV29-1 and TRBJ2-7; 8 nucleotides align to TRBD1. The CDR3 length is 14 residues. Germline values: CDR1 SQVTM, CDR2 ANQGSEA. Trimming at V came to 6 bases and at J to 1 base, leaving 8 bases not matched to a gene.

There are many counts of this clonotype. Since a far larger clone is one base different, this is likely a read error. The chain carries TRBV7-9 and TRBJ2-7; no clear D. The length of the CDR3 is 13 residues. Deletions cut 1 base from V and 1 base from J, with 5 bases between. The germline CDR1 and CDR2 sequences are SEHNR and FQNEAQ (reference sequence). The CDR3, as DNA: TGTGCCAGCAGCTTAGTACAGTCCTACGAGCAGTACTTC. Amino acid sequence: CASSLVQSYEQYF.